A selection of T cell receptor beta chains follows, all from one sample in a study of blood T cell repertoires in COVID-19. Using immunoSEQ multiplex PCR, the repertoire was profiled, and TCRdb retains in-frame clones only, with some absent. Of around 270,000 clones in the sample, around 84% were seen once. The sequenced sample consisted of peripheral blood. Every receptor here comes from a middle-aged woman who had recovered from COVID-19. The CDR3 runs from the conserved cysteine through the conserved F or W. Fields, in order: CDR3 DNA, CDR3 protein, V gene, clone size, J gene, D gene. D genes are given only for firm matches. Where a row states a size, it is once, few, many or the class of an expanded clone; other rows omit it.

TGTGCCAGCAGTGAGGGAGGGCCCATACAGCCCCAGCATTTT CASSEGGPIQPQHF TRBV6-1 few TRBJ1-5 -
TGTGCCAGCAGTCGGCGCCTCGGACTAGCGGGGGGATATTACGAGCAGTACTTC CASSRRLGLAGGYYEQYF TRBV28 - TRBJ2-7 TRBD2
TGTGCCAGCAGTGAAGGTTTTGGAGGTTACGAGCAGTACTTC CASSEGFGGYEQYF TRBV2 - TRBJ2-7 -
TGTGCCAGCAGCTTAGCACTAGCGGGGGTGGCAGATACGCAGTATTTT CASSLALAGVADTQYF TRBV7-9 - TRBJ2-3 TRBD2
TGTGCACTGGGACAGGGGGGATTTACCTATGGCTACACCTTC CALGQGGFTYGYTF TRBV2 - TRBJ1-2 TRBD1
TGTGCCGGCAGACAGGGTCTGAACACTGAAGCTTTCTTT CAGRQGLNTEAFF TRBV7-9 - TRBJ1-1 TRBD1
TGCGCCAGCAACAAAAGCCGGACAGAAAAACTGTTTTTT CASNKSRTEKLFF TRBV5-1 - TRBJ1-4 -
TGTGCCATCAGTGGGGACAGGGGGGCGGGGGCCAACGTCCTGACTTTC CAISGDRGAGANVLTF TRBV10-3 - TRBJ2-6 TRBD1
TGTGCCAGCACCTCGACAGGGCGTACCGGGGAGCTGTTTTTT CASTSTGRTGELFF TRBV6-5 - TRBJ2-2 TRBD1
TGTGCCAGCAGTTTGGCGGGGCGTCGGATGGAAGAGACCCAGTACTTC CASSLAGRRMEETQYF TRBV27 - TRBJ2-5 -
TGTGCCAGCAGGGCCGCAGGGGTCTCCTACAATGAGCAGTTCTTC CASRAAGVSYNEQFF TRBV5-4 - TRBJ2-1 -
TGTGCCAGCAGCTCTGGGACTGGCACAGATACGCAGTATTTT CASSSGTGTDTQYF TRBV7-2 - TRBJ2-3 -
TGTGCCAGCAGCCAAATTAGGAACACTGAAGCTTTCTTT CASSQIRNTEAFF TRBV3-1/TRBV3-2 - TRBJ1-1 -
TGTGCCAGCAGTCGGGCAGGGGGCACTGAAGCTTTCTTT CASSRAGGTEAFF TRBV2 - TRBJ1-1 TRBD1
TGTGCCAGAAGCCCTTCCGTAGCTTGGAGGGACACTGAAGCTTTCTTT CARSPSVAWRDTEAFF TRBV5-3 - TRBJ1-1 -
TGTGCCAGCAGCCCACAGGTTACCACTGAAGCTTTCTTT CASSPQVTTEAFF TRBV27 - TRBJ1-1 -
TGTGCCAGTAGTAGGGGACAGAGCTCTGGAAACACCATATATTTT CASSRGQSSGNTIYF TRBV19 - TRBJ1-3 TRBD1
TGTGCCAGCCTGCGGGCCCGACAGGGGGATAGTTATGGCTACACCTTC CASLRARQGDSYGYTF TRBV7-9 - TRBJ1-2 TRBD1
TGTGCCAGCAGTGAAATCGCTCGGAACTATGGCTACACCTTC CASSEIARNYGYTF TRBV2 - TRBJ1-2 -
TGTGCCACCAGCAGAGTGGGCTGGGGCCCGGGGGGGACCCAGTACTTC CATSRVGWGPGGTQYF TRBV15 - TRBJ2-5 TRBD2
TGTGCCAGCAGCCAGTCTCGGGGGACAGGGAAGACAGATACGCAGTATTTT CASSQSRGTGKTDTQYF TRBV14 - TRBJ2-3 TRBD1
TGTGCCAGTACCCCCGGTCGGGAGGCGCAGTATTTT CASTPGREAQYF TRBV19 - TRBJ2-3 TRBD2
TGCGCCAGCAGCTTGACAGGTATGAACACTGAAGCTTTCTTT CASSLTGMNTEAFF TRBV5-1 - TRBJ1-1 -
TGTGCCAGCTCAACCCGGGACACAAACACTGAAGCTTTCTTT CASSTRDTNTEAFF TRBV18 - TRBJ1-1 -
TGTGCCAGCAGCTTGGACGACAACGACACTGAAGCTTTCTTT CASSLDDNDTEAFF TRBV5-6 - TRBJ1-1 -
TGCGCCAGCAGCAGTCAGCCGGGACAGGGTATTAGATCTGGAAACACCATATATTTT CASSSQPGQGIRSGNTIYF TRBV5-1 - TRBJ1-3 TRBD1
TGCGCCAGCAGCCCGTTCACAGGGTTCAATCAGCCCCAGCATTTT CASSPFTGFNQPQHF TRBV4-1 - TRBJ1-5 -
TGTGCCACCAGTGGTCAGAAGAACTATGGCTACACCTTC CATSGQKNYGYTF TRBV24-1 - TRBJ1-2 -
TGCGCCAGCAGTGAGTCGGAGGGAAGTGACACTGAAGCTTTCTTT CASSESEGSDTEAFF TRBV10-2 - TRBJ1-1 -
TGTGCCAGCAGCTTAATCCAGGTGTACAATGAGCAGTTCTTC CASSLIQVYNEQFF TRBV7-8 - TRBJ2-1 -
TGTGCCAGCAGTCCTACTAGCGGGGGGGCGTCCGGGGAGCTGTTTTTT CASSPTSGGASGELFF TRBV11-1 - TRBJ2-2 TRBD2
TGTGCCAGCAGTGATGTTCGGGGAGTCACAGATACGCAGTATTTT CASSDVRGVTDTQYF TRBV6-1 - TRBJ2-3 -